This TCR beta chain was identified in a study of blood T cell repertoires in COVID-19. Study in general: Specimens from acute and convalescent COVID-19 originated in the United States, Italy and Spain. Sources were T cells, B-cell-depleted T cells, or PBMCs; the material itself was cDNA or gDNA.

Per the authors' pipeline: Amplification with reference gene primers provided the estimates of nucleated cell counts. Clones were read by immunoSEQ multiplex PCR, and TCRdb kept only the in-frame ones, dropping some. Clone size and the V and J calls come from that table; the DNA yielded D and trimming. The data contain some 38,000 clones, almost 90% of them singletons. Germline-derived CDR1 and CDR2 are MGHRA and YSYEKL. Unmatched junction bases numbered 7, after V lost 4 bases and J lost 3 bases. The CDR3 spans 15 residues. J is TRBJ2-7 and V is TRBV4-1, with 9 bases lining up with TRBD1. Source material: peripheral blood. This sequence was found in a man aged 55-75 years with active or convalescent COVID-19. CDR3 residues: CASSPRGQGNYEQYF. The CDR3 coding sequence is TGCGCCAGCAGCCCTCGGGGACAGGGAAACTACGAGCAGTACTTC.